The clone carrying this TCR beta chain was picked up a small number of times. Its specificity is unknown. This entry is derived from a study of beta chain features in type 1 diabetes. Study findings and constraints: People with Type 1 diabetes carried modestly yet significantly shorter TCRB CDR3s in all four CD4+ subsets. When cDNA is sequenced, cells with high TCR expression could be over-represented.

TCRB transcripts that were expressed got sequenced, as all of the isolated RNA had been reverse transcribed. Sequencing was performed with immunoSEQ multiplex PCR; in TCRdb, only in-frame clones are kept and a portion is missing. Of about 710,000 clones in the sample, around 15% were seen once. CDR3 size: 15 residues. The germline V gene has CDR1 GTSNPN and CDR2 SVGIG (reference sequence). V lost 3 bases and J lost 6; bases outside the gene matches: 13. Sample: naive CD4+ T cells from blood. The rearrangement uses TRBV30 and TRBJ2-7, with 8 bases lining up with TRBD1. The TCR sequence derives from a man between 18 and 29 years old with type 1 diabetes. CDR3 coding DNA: TGTGCCTGGAGCCCTCAGGACAGGGCATCGAGCGAGCAGTACTTC. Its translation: CAWSPQDRASSEQYF.